These 25 T cell receptor beta chains came from one sample sequenced in a study of cytomegalovirus exposure and HLA in healthy donors. 60 Vbeta and 13 Jbeta primers were used in PCR. Sequenced by immunoSEQ multiplex PCR; TCRdb stores in-frame clones only, minus some. The profile shows under 85,000 clones, 60% to 70% of them singletons. The specimen sequenced was PBMCs. The receptors come from a man in his forties in good health and CMV-seropositive.

This chain joins TRBV19 and TRBJ2-6; a weak D match, TRBD1 (6 bases). The CDR3 loop spans 16 amino acids. V lost 7 bases, J lost 4 bases, and 17 bases lay in between. Germline loops: CDR1 LNHDA, CDR2 SQIVND (reference sequence). For the CDR3, the DNA is TGTGCCAGTAATAGAATAGGGGGTGCCGGGGCCAACGTCCTGACTTTC. It yields the protein CASNRIGGAGANVLTF.

V is TRBV4-2 and J is TRBJ2-2, with D tentatively TRBD1 (5 bases). CDR1 is LGHNA and CDR2 is YNFKEQ in the germline V gene. Trimming pared 1 base from V and 2 bases from J, leaving 14 bases between. This CDR3 comprises 17 residues. The CDR3 coding sequence is TGTGCCAGCAGCCAAGTTAAGTCCAGGGAAAACACCGGGGAGCTGTTTTTT. Translating it yields CASSQVKSRENTGELFF.

This sequence joins TRBV27 and TRBJ2-1, with D possibly TRBD1 on 5 matching bases. Germline V gene sequence: CDR1 MNHEY, CDR2 SMNVEV (reference sequence). The CDR3 consists of 16 residues. V was trimmed by 6 bases and J by 4 bases, leaving 19 bases between them. CDR3 loop: CASSQGAASRYNEQFF. The CDR3 nucleotides read TGTGCCAGCAGCCAAGGGGCGGCTAGTCGTTACAATGAGCAGTTCTTC.

The rearrangement uses TRBV27 and TRBJ2-3, with a weak D call TRBD1 (6 bases). Per germline, CDR1 MNHEY and CDR2 SMNVEV (reference sequence). This CDR3 spans 16 amino acids. V was clipped by 5 bases and J by 0 bases, with 15 bases between them. The CDR3 bases are TGTGCCAGCAGTCTAAGGGGGAGCAGTAGCACAGATACGCAGTATTTT. It encodes CASSLRGSSSTDTQYF.

The chain joins TRBV7-3 to TRBJ1-1; TRBD1 matches at 7 bases. Germline CDR1 and CDR2: SGHTA and FQGTGA. The CDR3 totals 15 residues. With 6 bases clipped from V and 1 base from J, the junction kept 8 bases outside the gene matches. CDR3 coding DNA: TGTGCCAGCAGTCCAGACAGGGCGCGGAACACTGAAGCTTTCTTT. Translated, it gives CASSPDRARNTEAFF.

The chain employs TRBV19 and TRBJ1-1; 7 nucleotides align to TRBD1. The CDR3 spans 20 residues. Germline V CDR1 and CDR2: LNHDA, SQIVND (reference sequence). After removal of 1 base from V and 4 bases from J, the junction contained 21 bases not matched to a gene. Here the CDR3 reads CASSIALGQEQGRLGTEAFF. CDR3 in DNA: TGTGCCAGTAGTATAGCCCTAGGACAGGAACAAGGTCGGTTGGGCACTGAAGCTTTCTTT.

This clone was found a few times. This chain joins TRBV14 and TRBJ2-5; perhaps TRBD1 as D (5 bases). The CDR3 has 17 amino acids. V lost 0 bases to trimming and J lost 5 bases, with 19 bases between them. Looked up from germline, CDR1 is SGHDN and CDR2 is FVKESK. As DNA, the CDR3 is TGTGCCAGCAGCCAAGATCCCCCAGGGTGGATGATTGAGACCCAGTACTTC. Protein product: CASSQDPPGWMIETQYF.

This sequence joins TRBV9 and TRBJ2-3; TRBD2 matches 8 bases. Losses at the gene ends were 0 bases for V and 5 bases for J; bases not matched to a gene: 8. The CDR3 has 16 residues. In germline, CDR1 is SGDLS, CDR2 YYNGEE. The CDR3 region has the DNA TGTGCCAGCAGCGTAGAGGGTAGCGGGACCGGAGATACGCAGTATTTT. The encoded protein is CASSVEGSGTGDTQYF.

The J gene is TRBJ2-2, the V gene TRBV7-2; possibly TRBD2 for D (5 bases). The V gene's germline CDR1 is SGHTA and CDR2 FQGNSA. V lost 5 bases to trimming and J lost 3 bases, with 22 bases between them. The CDR3 loop spans 18 amino acids. The CDR3 loop is CASSPRRINRMDTGELFF. As DNA, the CDR3 is TGTGCCAGCAGCCCCCGGAGGATTAACAGAATGGACACCGGGGAGCTGTTTTTT.

The CDR3 bases are TGTGCCAGCAGCTTTTTAGCGGGAGGGCCCTCCTACAATGAGCAGTTCTTC. It yields the protein CASSFLAGGPSYNEQFF. The rearrangement links TRBV7-9 to TRBJ2-1, with TRBD2 identical over 11 bases. Germline V gene lookup returns CDR1 SEHNR and CDR2 FQNEAQ (reference sequence). The junction had 4 bases not matched to a gene; V was cut back by 3 bases and J by 0 bases. The CDR3 sequence is 17 residues long. The full variable domain, in which reference TRBV7-9 and TRBJ2-1 provide the parts outside the CDR3, is DTGVSQNPRHKITKRGQNVTFRCDPISEHNRLYWYRQTLGQGPEFLTYFQNEAQLEKSRLLSDRFSAERPKGSFSTLEIQRTEQGDSAMYLCASSFLAGGPSYNEQFFGPGTRLTVL.

This clone was counted a few times. The chain recombines TRBV9 with TRBJ2-5, with 16 bases aligning to TRBD2. The CDR3 has 17 amino acids. Trimming cost V 0 bases and J 2 bases; bases outside gene matches: 1. Germline V gene lookup returns CDR1 SGDLS and CDR2 YYNGEE. The CDR3 DNA sequence: TGTGCCAGCAGCGTAGTGGGACTAGCGGGGGGGCAAGAGACCCAGTACTTC. Amino acids: CASSVVGLAGGQETQYF.

The V gene is TRBV11-2, the J gene TRBJ2-1; D perhaps matches TRBD2 (6 bases). The V gene lost 5 bases and the J gene lost 5 bases, with 16 bases spanning the gap. The CDR3 totals 15 residues. Germline CDR1 and CDR2: SGHAT and FQNNGV. The CDR3 sequence is CASSPDGTRDNEQFF. The CDR3 DNA reads TGTGCCAGCAGCCCCGACGGGACTCGGGACAATGAGCAGTTCTTC. The variable domain in full, with the rest retrieved from reference TRBV11-2 and TRBJ2-1, is EAGVAQSPRYKIIEKRQSVAFWCNPISGHATLYWYQQILGQGPKLLIQFQNNGVVDDSQLPKDRFSAERLKGVDSTLKIQPAKLEDSAVYLCASSPDGTRDNEQFFGPGTRLTVL.

The chain uses TRBV28 and TRBJ2-7; 8 positions agree with TRBD2. Germline-derived CDR1 and CDR2 are MDHEN and SYDVKM. V shed 6 bases and J 6 bases; nucleotides not matched to a gene: 13. This CDR3 comprises 15 residues. CDR3 amino acids: CASSLAGTREGEQYF. CDR3 DNA sequence: TGTGCCAGCAGCCTGGCCGGGACTAGAGAGGGCGAGCAGTACTTC.

The table lists this clone with a few counts. Other DNA sequences of this sample code for an identical CDR3. The chain couples TRBV19 to TRBJ1-5, with TRBD1 identical over 7 bases. J gave up 7 bases and V 6 bases, and 3 bases lay outside the gene matches. This CDR3 spans 12 amino acids. Germline V gene data show CDR1 as LNHDA and CDR2 as SQIVND (reference sequence). The CDR3 here is CASSGTDQPQHF. The CDR3 DNA reads TGTGCCAGTAGCGGGACAGACCAGCCCCAGCATTTT.

The chain carries TRBV5-4 and TRBJ2-1; 8 nucleotides agree with TRBD2. Germline lookup yields CDR1 SGHNT and CDR2 YYREEE (reference sequence). There are 15 residues in the CDR3. The ends lost 7 bases at V and 4 bases at J; junction bases unmatched: 10. CDR3 bases: TGTGCCAGCCGACTTGCGGGGGGCAATTACAATGAGCAGTTCTTC. It is translated as CASRLAGGNYNEQFF.

The chain has TRBV6-5 and TRBJ2-1; 7 nucleotides agree with TRBD1. This CDR3 region has 16 residues. Germline V gives CDR1 MNHEY, CDR2 SVGAGI. Trimming took 3 bases from V and 3 from J; bases not matched to a gene: 8. The CDR3 nucleotides read TGTGCCAGCAGTTATTCTCCGACAGGGTACTACAATGAGCAGTTCTTC. Translation gives CASSYSPTGYYNEQFF.

The rearrangement links TRBV11-1 to TRBJ1-6; D remains ambiguous. Per germline, CDR1 SGHAT and CDR2 FQDESV (reference sequence). CDR3 length: 13 residues. V lost 5 bases to trimming and J lost 10 bases, with 12 bases between them. The CDR3 is CASSLVNLSPLHF. The DNA for the CDR3 is TGTGCCAGCAGCCTAGTCAATTTGTCACCCCTCCACTTT.

This sequence joins TRBV7-8 and TRBJ1-5; D may be TRBD1 (6 bases). V lost 5 bases, J lost 1 base, and 15 bases lay in between. Germline V lookup: CDR1 SGHVS, CDR2 FQNEAQ. CDR3 length: 16 amino acids. The CDR3 DNA reads as TGTGCCAGCAGCCCGGGGGGCAGGGACAGCAATCAGCCCCAGCATTTT. It codes for CASSPGGRDSNQPQHF.

The chain has TRBV18 and TRBJ2-1, with no clear D. The V end lost 1 base, the J end lost 8 bases, and 6 bases lay between the germline ends. The CDR3 spans 12 residues. The germline gives CDR1 KGHSH, CDR2 LQKENI. The CDR3: CASSPLRDEQFF. CDR3 in DNA: TGTGCCAGCTCACCACTACGGGATGAGCAGTTCTTC. The full variable domain, rest sourced from reference TRBV18 and TRBJ2-1, is NAGVMQNPRHLVRRRGQEARLRCSPMKGHSHVYWYRQLPEEGLKFMVYLQKENIIDESGMPKERFSAEFPKEGPSILRIQQVVRGDSAAYFCASSPLRDEQFFGPGTRLTVL.

The chain carries TRBV4-1 and TRBJ1-2, with unresolved D. This CDR3 spans 14 amino acids. V lost 0 bases and J lost 8, with 13 bases in between. Germline V gene sequence: CDR1 MGHRA, CDR2 YSYEKL. The CDR3 DNA reads as TGCGCCAGCAGCCAAGAGGAATTCCTGGGCGGCTACACCTTC. This encodes CASSQEEFLGGYTF.

The chain recombines TRBV7-2 with TRBJ2-3, with no clear D. CDR1 SGHTA and CDR2 FQGNSA come from the germline V gene. CDR3 length equals 14 residues. The germline V and J ends were trimmed by 4 bases and 0 bases, with 8 bases remaining between them. The CDR3 loop is CASSSSRSTDTQYF. Here the CDR3 DNA reads TGTGCCAGCAGCTCTAGTAGGAGCACAGATACGCAGTATTTT.

The rearrangement uses TRBV7-2 and TRBJ2-2; 10 positions agree with TRBD1. Trimming at V came to 5 bases and at J to 7 bases, leaving 13 bases not matched to a gene. The V gene's germline CDR1 is SGHTA and CDR2 FQGNSA. The CDR3 has 17 residues. This CDR3 is CASSRGPGQGFFGELFF. CDR3 bases: TGTGCCAGCAGCCGCGGACCGGGACAGGGGTTTTTCGGGGAGCTGTTTTTT.

The V gene is TRBV2, the J gene TRBJ1-3, with D uncertain. The CDR3 runs to 15 residues. V lost 5 bases, J lost 2 bases, and 13 bases lay in between. Looked up from germline, CDR1 is SNHLY and CDR2 is FYNNEI. CDR3: CASSTSRVAGNTIYF. CDR3 in DNA: TGTGCCAGCAGTACTTCCCGGGTAGCTGGAAACACCATATATTTT.

This chain connects TRBV6-5 to TRBJ2-5, with a weak D call TRBD2 (5 bases). Trimming took off 7 bases at V and 4 bases at J, with 16 bases between the two ends. The germline V gene encodes CDR1 MNHEY and CDR2 SVGAGI. CDR3 length equals 14 residues. For the CDR3, the DNA is TGTGCCAGCAATCAGCGGTTAGGAGGAGAGACCCAGTACTTC. Translation: CASNQRLGGETQYF.

The chain combines TRBV6-5 with TRBJ1-1, with TRBD1 as a possible D gene (5 bases). The germline V gene has CDR1 MNHEY and CDR2 SVGAGI. The length of the CDR3 is 15 residues. V lost 5 bases to trimming and J lost 0 bases, with 13 bases between them. The CDR3 DNA is TGTGCCAGCAGTGCCCGGGAGGGACTGAACACTGAAGCTTTCTTT. It specifies CASSAREGLNTEAFF.